This T cell receptor beta chain appears in the sequencing data of a study of CD8 T cells in Susac syndrome (dated by TCRdb to the late 2010s). Background for the entire study: Among the Susac syndrome patients who were sequenced, clinically active disease was present in over 5 and clinical remission was observed in fewer than 10. At blood withdrawal, Susac syndrome patients were therapy-naive, treated with corticosteroids (with IVIg additionally given to some), or treated with IVIg alone. The study used repertoire sequencing to test whether antigen drove CD8+ T cell activation and differentiation in Susac syndrome.

A note on this clonotype: Its antigen remains unidentified. No quality values exist for individual bases; no much larger clone is one base distant.

Peripheral blood CD8+ and CD4+ T cells from healthy donors, Susac syndrome patients and multiple sclerosis patients were profiled using high-throughput TCR beta sequencing. Susac syndrome patients met recently defined diagnostic criteria for definite or probable disease. Bulk CD8+ and CD4+ T cells were purified by magnetic negative isolation, while CD8+ TEMRA cells were enriched using FACS. Blood was drawn into EDTA tubes, processed within 24 hours, and PBMCs were isolated by density gradient centrifugation. PBMCs intended for TCR sequencing were frozen in liquid nitrogen and were later thawed in a 37 degrees C water bath. A purity of at least 90% was achieved for sorted or isolated CD4+, CD8+ and CD8+ TEMRA cells. Beyond this particular receptor, the publication reports: In the CD4+ T cell repertoire of Susac syndrome patients, clonal expansion was not detected. The number of individuals in the TCR sequencing and HLA analysis was acknowledged as relatively small.

CDR1 and CDR2 are drawn from the germline V gene (reference sequence): SEHNR, FQNEAQ. V and J are trimmed by 6 bases and 5 bases, and the gene matches miss 1 base of the junction. Taken from cysteine to phenylalanine, the CDR3 has 14 residues. The only DNA kept is the CDR3, 42 bases in frame from the first base. RNA was extracted with the RNeasy kit and roughly 0.45 to 1 ug was reverse transcribed using random hexamers. TCR beta CDR3 regions were amplified with the immunoSEQ multiplex PCR assay covering 54 Vbeta and 13 Jbeta segments. PCR amplification bias was corrected using a synthetic template baseline for primer optimization and computational correction. Concerning the study's data processing: Reads were annotated to V, D and J genes according to IMGT and were analyzed with immunoSEQ Analyzer, with only productive sequences retained. To calculate clonality, Shannon entropy was normalized by log2 of the number of productive unique sequences and then subtracted from one. For each patient and control, public and private clones were evaluated within the 100 most prevalent clones. Susac-specific clones were defined as absent from healthy and MS cohorts, 850 to 1,300 published viral clones and other ImmuneACCESS disease sequences. TCRdb trimmed public reads at Q25 via fastp, called clones via MiXCR and kept in-frame beta chains. Each entry merges the rows of one CDR3 protein and shows their most common DNA and genes. These V and J calls derive from TCRdb rather than the authors' analysis. The sample profile shows 80,000 or so distinct CDR3 sequences; around 93% of them were found once. The ten largest clones take up about 0.54% of the sample.

This sequence originates from a human donor with Susac syndrome. The chain uses TRBV7-9 and TRBJ1-6; 10 middle bases align to TRBD1. Source material: CD4+ T cells from PBMCs. The CDR3 corresponds to CASSGQGDNSPLHF. The nucleotide sequence is given as TGTGCCAGCAGTGGACAGGGGGATAATTCACCCCTCCACTTT. Supplemented by the reference TRBV7-9 and TRBJ1-6 proteins around the CDR3, the complete variable domain is DTGVSQNPRHKITKRGQNVTFRCDPISEHNRLYWYRQTLGQGPEFLTYFQNEAQLEKSRLLSDRFSAERPKGSFSTLEIQRTEQGDSAMYLCASSGQGDNSPLHFGNGTRLTVT.